This T cell receptor (beta chain) was captured by sequencing in a study of regulatory T cells in long-lasting Graves disease. The study, taken as a whole, reports: There was favoring of TRBV28, TRBJ1-2 and TRBJ2-5 in persistent disease.

Arm-PCR of CDR3 regions with iRepertoire HTBI primers generated TCR beta libraries. TCRdb re-derived calls from the multiplex PCR reads in MiXCR, one entry per CDR3 protein. The repertoire holds about 460,000 distinct CDR3 sequences, about 22% seen once, with around 13% in the top ten. The CDR3 contains 16 residues. Trimming pared 2 bases from V and 8 bases from J, leaving 18 bases between. The germline gives CDR1 SGHTA, CDR2 FQGNSA. As to time point: persistent/refractory GD, antithyroid drugs over 5 years with positive TRAb. With RNA extracted from PBMCs as input, the TCR library was made. One endocrinology department in Xi'an, China, was where patients came from. A nine-milliliter sample of peripheral blood was drawn into EDTA tubes. Details on this clonotype: The antigen is unknown.

The origin of this receptor is a female donor with Graves disease. This specimen consisted of peripheral blood mononuclear cells (PBMCs), obtained when the disease was refractory, from a patient treated with antithyroid drugs. V and J are TRBV7-2 and TRBJ1-4; a weak D match, TRBD1 (6 bases). In nucleotides, the CDR3 is TGTGCCAGCAGCTTAATTCTTGGGGGGGCTTGGGAAAAACTGTTTTTT. The encoded protein is CASSLILGGAWEKLFF. Looking up the rest from reference TRBV7-2 and TRBJ1-4 gives the full variable domain: GAGVSQSPSNKVTEKGKDVELRCDPISGHTALYWYRQSLGQGLEFLIYFQGNSAPDKSGLPSDRFSAERTGGSVSTLTIQRTQQEDSAVYLCASSLILGGAWEKLFFGSGTQLSVL.